This T cell receptor (beta chain) comes out of a study of human T cells and chemical hapten exposure (dated by TCRdb to about 2021). About the full investigation: Libraries were pooled for sequencing, and per-sample TCR yields varied mainly because of small differences in library volumes within the pool. In alopecia patients, the study followed how the peripheral blood TCR repertoire changed in vivo over primary and secondary sensitization to diphenylcyclopropenone (DPC), a hapten. Each blood RNA sample was used to sequence both TCR alpha and TCR beta chains. What the research found in general, with its limitations: After repeated subsampling, changes were observed in the strength of the expansion versus patch-test correlation and in the threshold at which the correlation became significant. DPC sensitization did not change how many TCRs were above 1 in 1000 frequency, and no evidence was found of alterations in global repertoire structure.

Total RNA was extracted from unfractionated whole blood collected in Tempus Blood RNA tubes. Four to six healthy volunteers were used as TCR sequencing controls and were bled at day 0, 2 weeks and 6 weeks. The library was built by means of 5' RACE. Sequenced on an Illumina MiSeq. Library preparation attached unique molecular identifiers to individual cDNA molecules for quantitative, reproducible TCR counting. The source study handled its data this way. The median number of TCRs per sample was roughly 94,000, ranging from roughly 23,224 to 690,600. V, J and CDR3 annotation of the TCR reads was performed with the Decombinator software suite. Every sample was subsampled to the same number of TCRs (28,000) for the PS versus PT1 abundance plots. TCRs were defined as expanded if absent before sensitization and observed at least eight times at the 2-week time point. TCRdb ran its own pipeline on the public reads, namely fastp trimming at Q25 and MiXCR clone calling, and kept in-frame beta chains. Every entry covers one CDR3 protein and lists the most common genes and DNA from its rows. TCRdb, not the original authors, processed these V and J calls. In this sample the table shows under 150,000 distinct CDR3 sequences, around a fifth of which occur a single time. Roughly 2.8% of the sample is in the top ten clones.

This clonotype was observed a few times. Its antigen remains undetermined. Base quality data are lacking; no much larger clone is found one base away. The CDR3 sequence holds 15 residues, the cysteine and phenylalanine included. The retained sequence is limited to the CDR3, 45 bases, with the frame set at the first base. Taken from the germline V gene (reference sequence), the CDR1 and CDR2 loops are DFQATT and SNEGSKA. Trimming takes 3 bases off V and 5 bases off J; junction bases not matched to a gene: 12. The sequence came from a human donor in good health. Recombination linked TRBV20-1 to TRBJ2-7; the central 8 bases match TRBD2. In nucleotide form, the sequence is TGCAGTGCTAGGTTTATACGGGAGGGCCGGAACGAGCAGTACTTC. This is translated as CSARFIREGRNEQYF.